A single sample gave rise to the 25 T cell receptor beta chains below, sequenced in a study of vaccination and CD4 T cells after COVID-19. For these TCRs, the target antigens are not known. The treatment was: approximately nine-day PBMC culture with coronavirus spike peptide pools or control peptides (ViraFEST assay). Oncomine TCR Beta short-read sequencing was applied to DNA from cultured CD4+ T cells. TCRdb redid the calling of the PCR reads with MiXCR, one entry per CDR3 protein. The repertoire holds some 11,000 distinct CDR3 sequences, with around 66% as singletons. The sample consisted of CD4+ T cells from blood, cultured in vitro. The receptors derive from a human donor who had recovered from COVID-19.

This clonotype was recorded once. V is TRBV2 and J is TRBJ2-5; D uncertain. Trimming cost V 5 bases and J 2 bases, with 12 bases left between them. Germline V gene sequence: CDR1 SNHLY, CDR2 FYNNEI. The CDR3 totals 14 residues. CDR3 residues: CASSLMGLQETQYF. The CDR3 bases are TGTGCCAGCAGTCTGATGGGGTTACAAGAGACCCAGTACTTC.

The V call is TRBV6-1, the J call TRBJ1-2, with D maybe TRBD1 (5 bases). The CDR3 spans 15 residues. V was shortened by 2 bases and J by 4 bases, with 14 bases between the two germline ends. Germline V gene data show CDR1 as MNHNS and CDR2 as SASEGT. The CDR3 DNA is TGTGCCAGCAGTGAACGCCACGTAGACAGCTATGGCTACACCTTC. Protein product: CASSERHVDSYGYTF.

This chain connects TRBV7-2 to TRBJ2-5; TRBD2 is a possible D gene (5 bases). Trimming cost V 2 bases and J 5 bases, with 9 bases left between them. CDR3 length equals 13 residues. CDR1 and CDR2 from the germline V gene are SGHTA and FQGNSA. The CDR3: CASSLLLAETQYF. The DNA of the CDR3 is TGTGCCAGCAGCTTATTGCTAGCCGAGACCCAGTACTTC.

The chain uses TRBV20-1 and TRBJ2-2; the D is unclear. CDR3 length: 13 residues. CDR1 and CDR2 (germline): DFQATT, SNEGSKA (reference sequence). V lost 1 base and J 0 bases, leaving 3 bases between the germline ends. This CDR3 reads CSARVANTGELFF. As DNA, the CDR3 is TGCAGTGCTAGAGTAGCGAACACCGGGGAGCTGTTTTTT.

The J gene is TRBJ2-7, the V gene TRBV19, with TRBD2 matching 8 bases. Germline V lookup: CDR1 LNHDA, CDR2 SQIVND (reference sequence). The CDR3 is made up of 14 amino acids. The ends lost 8 bases at V and 0 bases at J; junction bases unmatched: 6. The CDR3 coding sequence is TGTGCCAGTGCTACCGGGACTAGCTCCTACGAGCAGTACTTC. Translated, it gives CASATGTSSYEQYF. Using reference TRBV19 and TRBJ2-7 for the parts outside the CDR3, the full variable domain is DGGITQSPKYLFRKEGQNVTLSCEQNLNHDAMYWYRQDPGQGLRLIYYSQIVNDFQKGDIAEGYSVSREKKESFPLTVTSAQKNPTAFYLCASATGTSSYEQYFGPGTRLTVT.

This clonotype has only one observation. The rearrangement uses TRBV9 and TRBJ1-1; 11 bases are shared with TRBD1. This CDR3 has 15 residues. The junction had 6 bases not matched to a gene; V was cut back by 4 bases and J by 4 bases. CDR1 and CDR2 (germline): SGDLS, YYNGEE. The CDR3 DNA is TGTGCCAGCAGCCCAGACGGGACAGGGGGCACTGAAGCTTTCTTT. It codes for CASSPDGTGGTEAFF.

This chain links TRBV6-2 or TRBV6-3 with TRBJ2-5, with TRBD1 matching over 7 bases. CDR1 is MNHEY and CDR2 is SVGEGT in the germline V gene. V lost 4 bases and J lost 7; bases outside the gene matches: 12. The CDR3 sequence is 15 residues long. The CDR3: CASSWDGTAQRTQYF. In DNA, the CDR3 is TGTGCCAGCAGTTGGGACGGGACAGCGCAGAGGACCCAGTACTTC.

The chain joins TRBV7-2 to TRBJ1-5; no clear D gene. Germline V gene data show CDR1 as SGHTA and CDR2 as FQGNSA. The CDR3 contains 13 residues. The ends were cut back, 2 bases at V and 5 bases at J, with 7 bases in the middle. The CDR3 protein is CASSLILDQPQHF. DNA for the CDR3: TGTGCCAGCAGCTTAATTTTGGATCAGCCCCAGCATTTT. Complete variable domain (other parts from reference TRBV7-2 and TRBJ1-5): GAGVSQSPSNKVTEKGKDVELRCDPISGHTALYWYRQSLGQGLEFLIYFQGNSAPDKSGLPSDRFSAERTGGSVSTLTIQRTQQEDSAVYLCASSLILDQPQHFGDGTRLSIL.

V usage is TRBV7-2 and J usage is TRBJ1-1; D remains unclear. The CDR3 is 15 amino acids. Germline lookup yields CDR1 SGHTA and CDR2 FQGNSA. V was cut by 0 bases and J by 5 bases, with 13 bases left in between. Written as DNA, the CDR3 is TGTGCCAGCAGCTTAGCTGCTACTGATCGGACTGAAGCTTTCTTT. This gives the protein CASSLAATDRTEAFF.

The chain has TRBV20-1 and TRBJ2-1; 8 bases match TRBD1. Germline CDR1 reads DFQATT; CDR2 reads SNEGSKA (reference sequence). J lost 5 bases, V lost 2 bases, and 8 bases had no gene match. This CDR3 is 15 amino acids long. CDR3 sequence (DNA): TGCAGTGCTAGATCCGGGACAGGCACCAACAATGAGCAGTTCTTC. Encoded protein: CSARSGTGTNNEQFF.

V is TRBV7-9 and J is TRBJ1-4; TRBD1 aligns across 8 bases. CDR1 is SEHNR, CDR2 FQNEAQ, per germline (reference sequence). J gave up 5 bases and V 3 bases, and 5 bases lay outside the gene matches. There are 15 residues in the CDR3. CDR3 sequence: CASSFDRGRNEKLFF. The DNA for the CDR3 is TGTGCCAGCAGCTTCGACAGGGGCCGGAATGAAAAACTGTTTTTT.

Details on this clonotype: An end of the junction does not agree with germline; a read error may underlie this. This sequence joins TRBV2 and TRBJ1-1; tentative D call: TRBD1 (5 bases). The CDR3 contains 12 residues. Germline V lookup: CDR1 SNHLY, CDR2 FYNNEI. CDR3 in amino acids: CATSGGITEAFF. DNA of the CDR3: TGTGCCACCAGTGGGGGGATCACTGAAGCTTTCTTT.

The J gene is TRBJ2-7, the V gene TRBV6-2 or TRBV6-3; 10 bases map to TRBD2. Losses at the gene ends were 6 bases for V and 3 bases for J; bases not matched to a gene: 11. Germline V gene sequence: CDR1 MNHEY, CDR2 SVGEGT. This CDR3 is 16 amino acids long. Here the CDR3 reads CASRPPLGLAVYEQYF. CDR3 sequence (DNA): TGTGCCAGCAGGCCTCCTCTAGGACTAGCGGTCTACGAGCAGTACTTC.

The chain is built from TRBV24-1 and TRBJ2-7; 7 nucleotides agree with TRBD1. The ends lost 3 bases at V and 5 bases at J; junction bases unmatched: 15. The CDR3 is made up of 17 amino acids. CDR1 is KGHDR and CDR2 is SFDVKD in the germline V gene. The CDR3 here is CATSDPPGEGAGDEQYF. In DNA form, the CDR3 reads TGTGCCACCAGTGATCCCCCGGGCGAGGGGGCAGGCGACGAGCAGTACTTC.

The rearrangement links TRBV20-1 to TRBJ1-5; D gene ambiguous. Germline assignment: CDR1 DFQATT and CDR2 SNEGSKA (reference sequence). CDR3 length: 13 residues. V dropped 5 bases and J dropped 4 bases, with 12 bases sitting between them. In DNA, the CDR3 is TGCAGTGCTTCTGCCGTGTGGAATCAGCCCCAGCATTTT. Amino acids: CSASAVWNQPQHF.

The J gene is TRBJ2-2, the V gene TRBV2; D gene uncertain. Germline lookup yields CDR1 SNHLY and CDR2 FYNNEI. The CDR3 has 13 amino acids. Trimming stripped 4 bases from V and 1 base from J, with 4 bases between. CDR3 DNA sequence: TGTGCCAGCAGTGCGAGGAACACCGGGGAGCTGTTTTTT. It encodes CASSARNTGELFF. Combining the CDR3 with reference TRBV2 and TRBJ2-2 gives the whole variable domain EPEVTQTPSHQVTQMGQEVILRCVPISNHLYFYWYRQILGQKVEFLVSFYNNEISEKSEIFDDQFSVERPDGSNFTLKIRSTKLEDSAMYFCASSARNTGELFFGEGSRLTVL.

The gene calls are TRBV6-1 and TRBJ1-2; maybe TRBD1 (5 bases). This CDR3 is 13 amino acids long. V dropped 6 bases and J dropped 8 bases, with 16 bases sitting between them. Germline V gene data show CDR1 as MNHNS and CDR2 as SASEGT. As DNA, the CDR3 is TGTGCCAGCAGCATGAGGGGTCCTGAAGGCTACACCTTC. Amino acids: CASSMRGPEGYTF.

The table lists this clonotype with a few counts. CDR3 nucleotides: TGTGCCAGCACCCCTAGTCGCGGGGGAATTTCCTATGGCTACACCTTC. This translates into CASTPSRGGISYGYTF. The chain is built from TRBV6-1 and TRBJ1-2, with D perhaps matching TRBD1 (5 bases). Germline CDR1 MNHNS, CDR2 SASEGT. V gave up 7 bases and J gave up 4 bases, with 22 bases separating them. The CDR3 has 16 amino acids.

This sequence joins TRBV20-1 and TRBJ2-7; TRBD1 agrees at 11 bases. After removal of 2 bases from V and 4 bases from J, the junction contained 16 bases not matched to a gene. Germline CDR1 and CDR2: DFQATT and SNEGSKA (reference sequence). The CDR3 consists of 18 residues. CDR3 sequence: CSARTTSVSGTGGYEQYF. For the CDR3, the DNA is TGCAGTGCTAGAACTACGTCGGTGAGCGGGACAGGGGGGTACGAGCAGTACTTC.

This clonotype has a handful of counts. This rearrangement joins TRBV14 to TRBJ2-5; D call uncertain. Trimming stripped 1 base from V and 4 bases from J, with 4 bases between. The germline gives CDR1 SGHDN, CDR2 FVKESK. The CDR3 sequence is 12 residues long. CDR3 protein: CASSQGGETQYF. As DNA, the CDR3 is TGTGCCAGCAGCCAAGGGGGAGAGACCCAGTACTTC.

This clonotype was seen a handful of times. The V and J genes are TRBV20-1 and TRBJ1-4, with 10 bases aligning to TRBD1. The germline gives CDR1 DFQATT, CDR2 SNEGSKA (reference sequence). The CDR3 contains 17 residues. The V gene end was trimmed by 3 bases and the J gene end by 7 bases; junction bases not matched to a gene: 14. Here the CDR3 reads CSASPLTTGGFGEKLFF. The DNA of the CDR3 is TGCAGTGCTAGCCCCCTGACGACAGGGGGCTTTGGTGAAAAACTGTTTTTT.

In this sample, this clonotype is medium-sized. The genes are TRBV7-8 and TRBJ2-7; TRBD2 matches 14 bases. The CDR3 runs 14 residues. V lost 3 bases to trimming and J lost 6 bases; unmatched junction nucleotides: 1. Germline V gene sequence: CDR1 SGHVS, CDR2 FQNEAQ. The CDR3 sequence: CASSLGLAGAEQYF. For the CDR3, the DNA is TGTGCCAGCAGCTTGGGACTAGCGGGAGCCGAGCAGTACTTC.

This clonotype was counted only a few times. This sequence joins TRBV15 and TRBJ1-2; possibly TRBD1 for D (6 bases). There are 17 residues in the CDR3. Looked up from germline, CDR1 is LNHNV and CDR2 is YYDKDF (reference sequence). V lost 1 base and J lost 7, with 22 bases in between. The CDR3 DNA sequence: TGTGCCACCAGCAGAGGACCAGGGGAAGTAAGGCTAAGTGGCTACACCTTC. Protein product: CATSRGPGEVRLSGYTF.

This sequence joins TRBV30 and TRBJ2-7, with D possibly TRBD2 on 6 matching bases. The CDR3 runs 12 residues. V was trimmed by 3 bases and J by 5 bases, leaving 11 bases between them. Germline-derived CDR1 and CDR2 are GTSNPN and SVGIG (reference sequence). CDR3 in amino acids: CAWSLRGNEQYF. CDR3 coding DNA: TGTGCCTGGAGCTTACGGGGGAACGAGCAGTACTTC.

In DNA form, the CDR3 reads TGTGCCAGCAGCTTAAGCATCAATCAGCCCCAGCATTTT. It translates to CASSLSINQPQHF. This chain connects TRBV7-3 to TRBJ1-5; D not resolved. V was cut by 1 base and J by 3 bases, with 4 bases left in between. Germline V gene data show CDR1 as SGHTA and CDR2 as FQGTGA. CDR3 length: 13 amino acids.